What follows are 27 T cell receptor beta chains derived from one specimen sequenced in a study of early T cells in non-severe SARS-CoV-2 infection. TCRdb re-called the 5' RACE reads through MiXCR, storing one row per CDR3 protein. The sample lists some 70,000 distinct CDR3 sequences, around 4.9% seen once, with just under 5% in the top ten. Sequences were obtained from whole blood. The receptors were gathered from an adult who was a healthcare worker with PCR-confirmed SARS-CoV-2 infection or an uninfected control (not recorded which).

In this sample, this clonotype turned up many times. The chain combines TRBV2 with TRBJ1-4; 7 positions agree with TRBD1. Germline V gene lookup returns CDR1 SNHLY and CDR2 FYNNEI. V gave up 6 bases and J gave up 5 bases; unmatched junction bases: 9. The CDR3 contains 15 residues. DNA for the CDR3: TGTGCCAGCAGCGCCCCCCGGGACAGCAATGAAAAACTGTTTTTT. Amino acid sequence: CASSAPRDSNEKLFF.

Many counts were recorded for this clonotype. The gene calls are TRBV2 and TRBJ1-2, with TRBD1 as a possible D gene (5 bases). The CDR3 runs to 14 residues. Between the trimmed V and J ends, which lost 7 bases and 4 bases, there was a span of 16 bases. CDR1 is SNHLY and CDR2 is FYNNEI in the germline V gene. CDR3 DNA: TGTGCCAGCACACTGGGCGGGGCGTCCTATGGCTACACCTTC. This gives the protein CASTLGGASYGYTF.

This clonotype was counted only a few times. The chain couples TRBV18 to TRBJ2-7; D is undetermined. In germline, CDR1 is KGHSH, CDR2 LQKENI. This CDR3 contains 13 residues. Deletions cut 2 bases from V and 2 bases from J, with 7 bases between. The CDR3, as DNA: TGTGCCAGCTCACCAAACGGAGCCTACGAGCAGTACTTC. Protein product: CASSPNGAYEQYF.

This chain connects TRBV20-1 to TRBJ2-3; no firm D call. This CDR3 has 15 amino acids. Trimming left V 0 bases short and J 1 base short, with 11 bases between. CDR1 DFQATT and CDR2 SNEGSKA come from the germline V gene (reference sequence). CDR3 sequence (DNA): TGCAGTGCTAGAGATTTCAGCTCTGGCACAGATACGCAGTATTTT. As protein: CSARDFSSGTDTQYF.

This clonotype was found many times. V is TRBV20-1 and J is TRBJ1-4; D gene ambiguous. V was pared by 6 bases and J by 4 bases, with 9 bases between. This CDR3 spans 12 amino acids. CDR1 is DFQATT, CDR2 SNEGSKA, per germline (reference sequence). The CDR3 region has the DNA TGCAGTGCCCCCAAGCTTAATGAAAAACTGTTTTTT. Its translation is CSAPKLNEKLFF.

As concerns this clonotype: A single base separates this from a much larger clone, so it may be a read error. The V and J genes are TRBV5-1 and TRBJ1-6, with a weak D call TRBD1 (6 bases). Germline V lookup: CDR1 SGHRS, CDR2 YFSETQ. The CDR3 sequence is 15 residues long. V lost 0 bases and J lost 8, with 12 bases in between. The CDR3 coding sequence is TGCGCCAGCAGCTTGGACAGGGCGGATGATTCACCCCTCCACTTT. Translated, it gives CASSLDRADDSPLHF. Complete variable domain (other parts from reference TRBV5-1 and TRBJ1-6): KAGVTQTPRYLIKTRGQQVTLSCSPISGHRSVSWYQQTPGQGLQFLFEYFSETQRNKGNFPGRFSGRQFSNSRSEMNVSTLELGDSALYLCASSLDRADDSPLHFGNGTRLTVT.

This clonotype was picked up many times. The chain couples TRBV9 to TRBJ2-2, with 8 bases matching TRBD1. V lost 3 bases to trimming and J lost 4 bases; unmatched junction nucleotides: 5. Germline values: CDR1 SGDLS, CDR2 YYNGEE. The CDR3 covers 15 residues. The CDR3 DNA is TGTGCCAGCAGCGCAGACGGACAGGGCACCGGGGAGCTGTTTTTT. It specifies CASSADGQGTGELFF. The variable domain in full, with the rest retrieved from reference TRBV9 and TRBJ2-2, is DSGVTQTPKHLITATGQRVTLRCSPRSGDLSVYWYQQSLDQGLQFLIQYYNGEERAKGNILERFSAQQFPDLHSELNLSSLELGDSALYFCASSADGQGTGELFFGEGSRLTVL.

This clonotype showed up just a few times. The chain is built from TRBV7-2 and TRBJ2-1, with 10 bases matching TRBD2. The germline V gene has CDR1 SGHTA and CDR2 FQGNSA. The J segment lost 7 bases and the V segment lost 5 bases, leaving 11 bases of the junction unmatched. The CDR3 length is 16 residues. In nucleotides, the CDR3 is TGTGCCAGCAGCCCACAGTTAGCGGGAGGTGGGAATGAGCAGTTCTTC. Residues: CASSPQLAGGGNEQFF.

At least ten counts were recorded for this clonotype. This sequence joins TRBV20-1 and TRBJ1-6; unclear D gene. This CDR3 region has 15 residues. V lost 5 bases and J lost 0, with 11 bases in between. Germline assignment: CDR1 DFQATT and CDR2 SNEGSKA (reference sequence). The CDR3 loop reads CSASDGSSYNSPLHF. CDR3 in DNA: TGCAGTGCTTCTGACGGGAGCTCCTATAATTCACCCCTCCACTTT.

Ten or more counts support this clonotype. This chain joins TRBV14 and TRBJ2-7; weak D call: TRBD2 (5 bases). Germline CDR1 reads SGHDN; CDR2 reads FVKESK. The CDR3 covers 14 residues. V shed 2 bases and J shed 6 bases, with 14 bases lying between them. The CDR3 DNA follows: TGTGCCAGCAGCCAAACTAGGACCGGGCGCGAGCAGTACTTC. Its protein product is CASSQTRTGREQYF.

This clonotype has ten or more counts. CDR3 in amino acids: CASSPEGADTQYF. The CDR3 DNA sequence: TGTGCCAGCAGCCCTGAAGGGGCAGATACGCAGTATTTT. The chain employs TRBV7-6 and TRBJ2-3, with TRBD1 as a possible D gene (5 bases). CDR1 SGHVS and CDR2 FNYEAQ come from the germline V gene. The CDR3 is 13 residues long. V lost 5 bases and J lost 4, with 10 bases in between.

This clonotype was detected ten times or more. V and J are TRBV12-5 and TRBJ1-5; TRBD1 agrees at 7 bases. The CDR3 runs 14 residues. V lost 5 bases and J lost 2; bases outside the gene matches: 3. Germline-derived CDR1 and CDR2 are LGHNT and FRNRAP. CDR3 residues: CASGPQGGNQPQHF. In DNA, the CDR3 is TGTGCTAGTGGTCCCCAGGGGGGCAATCAGCCCCAGCATTTT.

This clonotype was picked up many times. CDR3 protein: CATSDSLANEQFF. The CDR3 DNA sequence: TGTGCCACCAGTGATTCACTAGCAAATGAGCAGTTCTTC. The chain uses TRBV24-1 and TRBJ2-1; maybe TRBD2 (6 bases). The CDR3 has 13 amino acids. The V end was cut by 2 bases, the J end by 7 bases, with 8 bases between. Per the germline V gene, CDR1 is KGHDR and CDR2 is SFDVKD.

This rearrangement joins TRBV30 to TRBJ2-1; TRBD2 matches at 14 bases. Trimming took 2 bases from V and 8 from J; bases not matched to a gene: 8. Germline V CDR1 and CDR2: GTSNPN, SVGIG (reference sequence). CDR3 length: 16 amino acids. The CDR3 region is CAWSQTTSGGADEQFF. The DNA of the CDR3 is TGTGCCTGGAGTCAAACGACTAGCGGGGGGGCAGATGAGCAGTTCTTC.

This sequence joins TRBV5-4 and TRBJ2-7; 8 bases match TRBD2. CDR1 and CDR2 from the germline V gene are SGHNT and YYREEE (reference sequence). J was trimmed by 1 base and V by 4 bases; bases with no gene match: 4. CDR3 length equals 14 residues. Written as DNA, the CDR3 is TGTGCCAGCAGCCCGGGACTAGGATCCTACGAGCAGTACTTC. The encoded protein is CASSPGLGSYEQYF. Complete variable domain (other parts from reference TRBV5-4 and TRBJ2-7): ETGVTQSPTHLIKTRGQQVTLRCSSQSGHNTVSWYQQALGQGPQFIFQYYREEENGRGNFPPRFSGLQFPNYSSELNVNALELDDSALYLCASSPGLGSYEQYFGPGTRLTVT.

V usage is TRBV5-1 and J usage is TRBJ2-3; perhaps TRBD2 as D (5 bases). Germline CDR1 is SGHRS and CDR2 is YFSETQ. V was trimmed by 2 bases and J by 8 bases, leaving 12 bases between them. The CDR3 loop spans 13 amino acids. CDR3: CASSLPFGVTQYF. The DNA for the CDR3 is TGCGCCAGCAGCTTACCTTTCGGGGTTACGCAGTATTTT.

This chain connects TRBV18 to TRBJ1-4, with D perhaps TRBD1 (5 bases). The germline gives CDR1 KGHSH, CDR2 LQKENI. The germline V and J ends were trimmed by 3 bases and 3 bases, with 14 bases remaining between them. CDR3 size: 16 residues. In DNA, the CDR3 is TGTGCCAGCTCACCGACAGCCCCGTGCGCTAATGAAAAACTGTTTTTT. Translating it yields CASSPTAPCANEKLFF. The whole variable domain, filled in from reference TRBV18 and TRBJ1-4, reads NAGVMQNPRHLVRRRGQEARLRCSPMKGHSHVYWYRQLPEEGLKFMVYLQKENIIDESGMPKERFSAEFPKEGPSILRIQQVVRGDSAAYFCASSPTAPCANEKLFFGSGTQLSVL.

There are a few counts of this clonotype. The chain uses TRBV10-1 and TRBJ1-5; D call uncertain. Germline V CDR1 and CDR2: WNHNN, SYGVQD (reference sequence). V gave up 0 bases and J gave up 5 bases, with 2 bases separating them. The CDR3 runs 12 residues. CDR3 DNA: TGCGCCAGCAGTGAGTCGTATCAGCCCCAGCATTTT. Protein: CASSESYQPQHF.

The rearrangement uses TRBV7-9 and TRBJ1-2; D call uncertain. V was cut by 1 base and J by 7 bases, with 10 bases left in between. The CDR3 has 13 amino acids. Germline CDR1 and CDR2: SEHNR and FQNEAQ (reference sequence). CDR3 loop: CASSLGLIRGYTF. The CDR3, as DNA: TGTGCCAGCAGCTTAGGTTTGATACGTGGCTACACCTTC.

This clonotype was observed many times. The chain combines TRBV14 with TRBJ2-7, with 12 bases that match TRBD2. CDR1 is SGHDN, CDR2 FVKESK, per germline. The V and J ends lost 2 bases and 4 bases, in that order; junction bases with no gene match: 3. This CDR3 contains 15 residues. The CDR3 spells CASSQLAGGRYEQYF. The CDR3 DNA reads TGTGCCAGCAGCCAACTAGCGGGGGGGCGGTACGAGCAGTACTTC. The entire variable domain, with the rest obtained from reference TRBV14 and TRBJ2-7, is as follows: EAGVTQFPSHSVIEKGQTVTLRCDPISGHDNLYWYRRVMGKEIKFLLHFVKESKQDESGMPNNRFLAERTGGTYSTLKVQPAELEDSGVYFCASSQLAGGRYEQYFGPGTRLTVT.

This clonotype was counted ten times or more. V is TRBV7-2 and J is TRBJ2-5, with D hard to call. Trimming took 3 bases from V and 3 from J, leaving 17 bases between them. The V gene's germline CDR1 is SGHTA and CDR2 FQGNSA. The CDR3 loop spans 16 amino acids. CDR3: CASSFRPAGVKETQYF. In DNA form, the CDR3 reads TGTGCCAGCAGCTTCCGTCCCGCCGGCGTTAAAGAGACCCAGTACTTC.

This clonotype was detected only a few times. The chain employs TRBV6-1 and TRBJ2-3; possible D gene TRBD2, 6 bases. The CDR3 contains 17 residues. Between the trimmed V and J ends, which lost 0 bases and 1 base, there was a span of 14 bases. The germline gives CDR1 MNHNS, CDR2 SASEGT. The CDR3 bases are TGTGCCAGCAGTGAAGCAGGAGGGTCGGGGGGCACAGATACGCAGTATTTT. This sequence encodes CASSEAGGSGGTDTQYF.

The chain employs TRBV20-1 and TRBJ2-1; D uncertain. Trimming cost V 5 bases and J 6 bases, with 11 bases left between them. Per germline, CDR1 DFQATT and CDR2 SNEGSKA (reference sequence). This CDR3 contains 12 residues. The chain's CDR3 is CSAWEQTNEQFF. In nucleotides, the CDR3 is TGCAGTGCTTGGGAACAGACCAATGAGCAGTTCTTC.

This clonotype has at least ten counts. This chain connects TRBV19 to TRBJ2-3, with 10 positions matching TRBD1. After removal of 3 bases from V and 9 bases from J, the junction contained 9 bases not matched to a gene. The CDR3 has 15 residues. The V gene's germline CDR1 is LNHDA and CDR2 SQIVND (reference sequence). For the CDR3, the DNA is TGTGCCAGTAGTATGGGACAGGGGCAAGGTGTGACGCAGTATTTT. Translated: CASSMGQGQGVTQYF.

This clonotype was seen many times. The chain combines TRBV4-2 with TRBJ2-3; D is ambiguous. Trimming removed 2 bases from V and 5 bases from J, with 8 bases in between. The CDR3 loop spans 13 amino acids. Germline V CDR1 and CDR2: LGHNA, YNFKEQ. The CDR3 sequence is CASSQFVGDTQYF. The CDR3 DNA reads TGTGCCAGCAGCCAATTTGTTGGAGATACGCAGTATTTT.

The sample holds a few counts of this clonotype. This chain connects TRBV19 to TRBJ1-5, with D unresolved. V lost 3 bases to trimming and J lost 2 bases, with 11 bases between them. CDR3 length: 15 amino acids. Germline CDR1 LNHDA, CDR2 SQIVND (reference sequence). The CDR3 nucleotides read TGTGCCAGTAGTATCTCACCGGCCGGCAATCAGCCCCAGCATTTT. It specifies CASSISPAGNQPQHF. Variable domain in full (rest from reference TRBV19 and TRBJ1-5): DGGITQSPKYLFRKEGQNVTLSCEQNLNHDAMYWYRQDPGQGLRLIYYSQIVNDFQKGDIAEGYSVSREKKESFPLTVTSAQKNPTAFYLCASSISPAGNQPQHFGDGTRLSIL.

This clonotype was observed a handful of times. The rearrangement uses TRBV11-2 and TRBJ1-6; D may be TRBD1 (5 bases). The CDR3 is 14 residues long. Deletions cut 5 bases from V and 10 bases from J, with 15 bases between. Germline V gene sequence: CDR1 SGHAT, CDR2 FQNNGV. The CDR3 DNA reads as TGTGCCAGCAGCCTCCCCCAGGGTAGGTCACCCCTCCACTTT. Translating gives CASSLPQGRSPLHF.